This T cell receptor beta chain was sequenced for a study of cytomegalovirus exposure and HLA in healthy donors. Clones were sequenced by immunoSEQ multiplex PCR, and TCRdb holds only the in-frame ones, with some missing. The table lists about 75,000 clones, around 85% of them singletons. The CDR3 is 13 amino acids. Germline CDR1 reads KGHSH; CDR2 reads LQKENI. V lost 4 bases and J lost 3, with 9 bases in between. This clonotype was sampled from a man between 25 and 39 years old in good health and CMV-seronegative. Sequencing was carried out using PBMCs. The chain carries TRBV18 and TRBJ1-1; a possible D gene is TRBD1 (6 bases). The CDR3 DNA reads TGTGCCAGCTCACTCGGACAGTACACTGAAGCTTTCTTT. Encoded protein: CASSLGQYTEAFF. Full variable domain (remainder filled in from reference TRBV18 and TRBJ1-1): NAGVMQNPRHLVRRRGQEARLRCSPMKGHSHVYWYRQLPEEGLKFMVYLQKENIIDESGMPKERFSAEFPKEGPSILRIQQVVRGDSAAYFCASSLGQYTEAFFGQGTRLTVV.